The subject of this entry is one T cell receptor beta chain. The CDR3 is 16 residues long. Trimming stripped 2 bases from V and 7 bases from J, with 18 bases between. The V gene's germline CDR1 is SGHTA and CDR2 FQGTGA. Amplification targeted the TCR beta CDR3 regions, with RNA transcripts as the source material. First-round RT-PCR used HTBI primers; second-round multiplex PCR followed. TCRdb used MiXCR to reprocess the multiplex PCR reads, holding one entry per CDR3 protein. The profile shows approximately 37,000 distinct CDR3 sequences, about 51% of them singletons. The data derive from a study of Graves' ophthalmopathy and Graves' hyperthyroidism. Ophthalmopathy donors showed moderate-to-severe activity, CAS ≥3, NOSPECS ≥4 and a duration under 3 months.

The J gene is TRBJ1-5, the V gene TRBV7-3; unclear D gene. Sequencing was performed on peripheral blood. This TCR came from an adult man with Graves' ophthalmopathy. CDR3 sequence (DNA): TGTGCCAGCAGCTTATCAAAGGGAATGAACGAGCAGCCCCAGCATTTT. Protein sequence: CASSLSKGMNEQPQHF. Using reference TRBV7-3 and TRBJ1-5 for the parts outside the CDR3, the full variable domain is GAGVSQTPSNKVTEKGKYVELRCDPISGHTALYWYRQSLGQGPEFLIYFQGTGAADDSGLPNDRFFAVRPEGSVSTLKIQRTERGDSAVYLCASSLSKGMNEQPQHFGDGTRLSIL.